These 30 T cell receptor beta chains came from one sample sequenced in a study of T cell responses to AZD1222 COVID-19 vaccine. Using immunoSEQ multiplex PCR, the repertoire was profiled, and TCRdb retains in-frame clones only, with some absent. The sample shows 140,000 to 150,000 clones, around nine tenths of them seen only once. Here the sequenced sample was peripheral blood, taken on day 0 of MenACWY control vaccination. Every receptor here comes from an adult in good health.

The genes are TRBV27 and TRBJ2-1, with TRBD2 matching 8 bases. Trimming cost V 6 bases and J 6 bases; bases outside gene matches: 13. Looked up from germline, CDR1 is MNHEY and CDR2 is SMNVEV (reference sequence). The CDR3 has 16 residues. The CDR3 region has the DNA TGTGCCAGCAGGTTGGAGAGAACTAGCGGCCGCAATGAGCAGTTCTTC. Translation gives CASRLERTSGRNEQFF.

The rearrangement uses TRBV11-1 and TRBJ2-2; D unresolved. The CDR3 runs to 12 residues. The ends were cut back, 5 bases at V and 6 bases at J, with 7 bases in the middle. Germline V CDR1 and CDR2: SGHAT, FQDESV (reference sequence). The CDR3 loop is CASSPRPGELFF. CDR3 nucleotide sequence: TGTGCCAGCAGCCCTAGGCCCGGGGAGCTGTTTTTT.

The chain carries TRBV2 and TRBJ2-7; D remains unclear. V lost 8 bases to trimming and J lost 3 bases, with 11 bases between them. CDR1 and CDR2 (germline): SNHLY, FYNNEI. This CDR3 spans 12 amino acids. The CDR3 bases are TGTGCCAGCCGGACGTCGGTCTACGAGCAGTACTTC. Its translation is CASRTSVYEQYF.

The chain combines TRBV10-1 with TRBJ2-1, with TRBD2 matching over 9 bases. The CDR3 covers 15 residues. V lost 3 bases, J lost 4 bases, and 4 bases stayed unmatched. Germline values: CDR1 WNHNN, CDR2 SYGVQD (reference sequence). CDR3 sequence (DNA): TGCGCCAGCAGTGATGACGGACTAGCGTACAATGAGCAGTTCTTC. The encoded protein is CASSDDGLAYNEQFF.

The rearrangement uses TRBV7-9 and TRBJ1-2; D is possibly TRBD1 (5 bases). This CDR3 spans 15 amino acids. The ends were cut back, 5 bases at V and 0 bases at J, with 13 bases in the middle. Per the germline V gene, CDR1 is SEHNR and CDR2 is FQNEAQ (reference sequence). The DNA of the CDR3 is TGTGCCAGCAGCACGGGGCGGGATACTAACTATGGCTACACCTTC. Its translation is CASSTGRDTNYGYTF.

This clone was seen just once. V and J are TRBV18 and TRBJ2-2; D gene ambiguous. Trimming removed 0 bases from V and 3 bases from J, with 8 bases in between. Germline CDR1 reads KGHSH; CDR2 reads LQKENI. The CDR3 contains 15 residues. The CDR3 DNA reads TGTGCCAGCTCACCACCCAACGGCTACACCGGGGAGCTGTTTTTT. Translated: CASSPPNGYTGELFF. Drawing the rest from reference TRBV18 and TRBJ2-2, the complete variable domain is NAGVMQNPRHLVRRRGQEARLRCSPMKGHSHVYWYRQLPEEGLKFMVYLQKENIIDESGMPKERFSAEFPKEGPSILRIQQVVRGDSAAYFCASSPPNGYTGELFFGEGSRLTVL.

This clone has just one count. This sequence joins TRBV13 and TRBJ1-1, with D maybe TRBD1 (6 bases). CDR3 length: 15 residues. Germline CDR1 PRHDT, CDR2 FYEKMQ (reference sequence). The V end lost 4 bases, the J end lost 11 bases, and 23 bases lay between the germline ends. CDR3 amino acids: CASSSSSPGQSSAFF. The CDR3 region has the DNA TGTGCCAGCAGCTCATCTTCACCGGGACAATCTTCGGCTTTCTTT. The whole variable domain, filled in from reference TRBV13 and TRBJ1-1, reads AAGVIQSPRHLIKEKRETATLKCYPIPRHDTVYWYQQGPGQDPQFLISFYEKMQSDKGSIPDRFSAQQFSDYHSELNMSSLELGDSALYFCASSSSSPGQSSAFFGQGTRLTVV.

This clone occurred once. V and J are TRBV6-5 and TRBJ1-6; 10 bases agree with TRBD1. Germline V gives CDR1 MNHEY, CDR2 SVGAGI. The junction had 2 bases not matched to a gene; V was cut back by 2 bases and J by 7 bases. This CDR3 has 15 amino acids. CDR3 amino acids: CASSYLGQGNSPLHF. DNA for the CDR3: TGTGCCAGCAGTTACCTGGGACAGGGGAATTCACCCCTCCACTTT.

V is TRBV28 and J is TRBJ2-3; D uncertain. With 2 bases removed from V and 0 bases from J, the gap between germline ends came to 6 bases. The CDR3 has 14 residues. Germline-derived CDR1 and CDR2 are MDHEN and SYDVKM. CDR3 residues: CASSLGTSTDTQYF. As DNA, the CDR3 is TGTGCCAGCAGTTTAGGTACTAGCACAGATACGCAGTATTTT.

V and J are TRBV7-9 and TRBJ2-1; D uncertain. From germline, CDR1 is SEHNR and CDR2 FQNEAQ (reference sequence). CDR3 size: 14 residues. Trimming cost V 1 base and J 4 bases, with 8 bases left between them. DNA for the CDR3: TGTGCCAGCAGCTTAGACCCAGGTTACAATGAGCAGTTCTTC. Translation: CASSLDPGYNEQFF.

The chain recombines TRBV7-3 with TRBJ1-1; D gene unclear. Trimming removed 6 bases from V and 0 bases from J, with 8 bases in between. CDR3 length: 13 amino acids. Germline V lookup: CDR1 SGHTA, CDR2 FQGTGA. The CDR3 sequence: CASSRGMNTEAFF. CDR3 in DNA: TGTGCCAGCAGTCGAGGTATGAACACTGAAGCTTTCTTT.

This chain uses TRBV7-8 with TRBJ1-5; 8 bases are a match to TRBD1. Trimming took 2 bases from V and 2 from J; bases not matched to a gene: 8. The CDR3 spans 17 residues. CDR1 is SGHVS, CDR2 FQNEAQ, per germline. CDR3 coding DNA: TGTGCCAGCAGCTTAAGTACAGGGGGAGGTGGCAATCAGCCCCAGCATTTT. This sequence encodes CASSLSTGGGGNQPQHF.

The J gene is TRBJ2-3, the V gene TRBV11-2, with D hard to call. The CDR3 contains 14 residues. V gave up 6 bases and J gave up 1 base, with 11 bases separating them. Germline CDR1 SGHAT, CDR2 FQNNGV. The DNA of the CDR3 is TGTGCCAGCAGGAGTGTTCGGGGCACAGATACGCAGTATTTT. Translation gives CASRSVRGTDTQYF.

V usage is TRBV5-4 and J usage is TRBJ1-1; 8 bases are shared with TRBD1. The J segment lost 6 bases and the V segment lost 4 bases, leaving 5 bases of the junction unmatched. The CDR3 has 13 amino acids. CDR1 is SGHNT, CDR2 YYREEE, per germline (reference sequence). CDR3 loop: CASSNRGGPEAFF. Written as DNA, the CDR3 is TGTGCCAGCAGCAACAGGGGGGGGCCTGAAGCTTTCTTT.

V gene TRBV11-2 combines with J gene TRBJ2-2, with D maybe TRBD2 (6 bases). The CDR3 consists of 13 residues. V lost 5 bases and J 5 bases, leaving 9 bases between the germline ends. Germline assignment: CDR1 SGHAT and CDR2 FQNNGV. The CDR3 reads CASSTRETGELFF. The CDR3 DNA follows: TGTGCCAGCAGCACCCGGGAGACCGGGGAGCTGTTTTTT.

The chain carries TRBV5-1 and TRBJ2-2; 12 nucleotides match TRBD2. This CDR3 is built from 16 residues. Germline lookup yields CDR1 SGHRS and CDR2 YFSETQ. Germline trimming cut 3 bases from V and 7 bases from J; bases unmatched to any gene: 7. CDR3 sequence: CASSSPASGRGGELFF. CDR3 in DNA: TGCGCCAGCAGCTCTCCGGCTAGCGGGAGGGGCGGGGAGCTGTTTTTT.

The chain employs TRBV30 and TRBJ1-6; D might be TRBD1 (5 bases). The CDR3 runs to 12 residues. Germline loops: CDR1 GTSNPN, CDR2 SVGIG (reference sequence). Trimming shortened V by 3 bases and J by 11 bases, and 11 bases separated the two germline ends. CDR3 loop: CAWRQVGAPLHF. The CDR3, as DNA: TGTGCCTGGAGGCAGGTAGGGGCACCCCTCCACTTT.

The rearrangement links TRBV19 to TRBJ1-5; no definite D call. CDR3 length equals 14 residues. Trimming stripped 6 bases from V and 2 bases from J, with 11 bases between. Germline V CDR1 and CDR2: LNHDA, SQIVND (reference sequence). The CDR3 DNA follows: TGTGCCAGTAGCGACGTCGCAGGCAATCAGCCCCAGCATTTT. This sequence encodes CASSDVAGNQPQHF. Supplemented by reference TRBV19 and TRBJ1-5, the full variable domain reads DGGITQSPKYLFRKEGQNVTLSCEQNLNHDAMYWYRQDPGQGLRLIYYSQIVNDFQKGDIAEGYSVSREKKESFPLTVTSAQKNPTAFYLCASSDVAGNQPQHFGDGTRLSIL.

Here the CDR3 DNA reads TGTGCCAGCAGTTCAAACAGGGGGATACTCAACTATGGCTACACCTTC. It codes for CASSSNRGILNYGYTF. The gene calls are TRBV27 and TRBJ1-2; the match to TRBD1 covers 8 bases. The CDR3 sequence is 16 residues long. The germline V gene has CDR1 MNHEY and CDR2 SMNVEV (reference sequence). The J segment lost 2 bases and the V segment lost 4 bases, leaving 9 bases of the junction unmatched.

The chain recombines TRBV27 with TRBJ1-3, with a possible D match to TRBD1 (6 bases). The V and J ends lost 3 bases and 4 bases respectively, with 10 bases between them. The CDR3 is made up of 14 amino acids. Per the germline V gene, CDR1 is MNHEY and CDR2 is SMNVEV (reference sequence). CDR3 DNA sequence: TGTGCCAGCAGTTTCAGGGGAAAGGGAAACACCATATATTTT. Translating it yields CASSFRGKGNTIYF.

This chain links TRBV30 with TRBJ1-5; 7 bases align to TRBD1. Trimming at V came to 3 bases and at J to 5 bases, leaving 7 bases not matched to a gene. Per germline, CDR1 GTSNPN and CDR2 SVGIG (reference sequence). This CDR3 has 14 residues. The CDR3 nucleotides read TGTGCCTGGAGCCAGGGGACAGCAGATCAGCCCCAGCATTTT. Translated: CAWSQGTADQPQHF.

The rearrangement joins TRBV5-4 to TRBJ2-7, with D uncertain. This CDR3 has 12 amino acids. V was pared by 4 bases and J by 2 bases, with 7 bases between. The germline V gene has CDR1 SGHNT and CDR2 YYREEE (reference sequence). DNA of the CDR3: TGTGCCAGCAGCCTTAATGCCTACGAGCAGTACTTC. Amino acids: CASSLNAYEQYF.

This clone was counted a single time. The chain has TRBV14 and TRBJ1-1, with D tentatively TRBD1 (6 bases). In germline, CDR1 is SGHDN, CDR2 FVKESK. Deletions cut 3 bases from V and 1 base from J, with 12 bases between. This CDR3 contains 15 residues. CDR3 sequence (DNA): TGTGCCAGCAGCCAGAGAAGGACAGCGAACACTGAAGCTTTCTTT. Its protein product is CASSQRRTANTEAFF.

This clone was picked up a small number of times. The CDR3, as DNA: TGTGCCAGCAGCAGGGGTACCCGGGCCAAAAGTCCGGCTTTCTTT. This encodes CASSRGTRAKSPAFF. The chain links TRBV21-1 to TRBJ1-1. TRBV21-1 is an annotated pseudogene. The CDR3 has 15 amino acids.

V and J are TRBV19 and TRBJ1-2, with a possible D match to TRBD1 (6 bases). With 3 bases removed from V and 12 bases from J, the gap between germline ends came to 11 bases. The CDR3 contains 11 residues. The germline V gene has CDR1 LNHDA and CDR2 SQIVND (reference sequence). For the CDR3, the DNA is TGTGCCAGTAGTATGCTGCAGGGGCACACCTTC. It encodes CASSMLQGHTF.

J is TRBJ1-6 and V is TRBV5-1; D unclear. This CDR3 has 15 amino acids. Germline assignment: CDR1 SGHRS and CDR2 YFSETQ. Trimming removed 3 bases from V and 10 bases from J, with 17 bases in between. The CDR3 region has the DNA TGCGCCAGCAGCTCCTCGGCCCCCACAGAGTCACCCCTCCACTTT. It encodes CASSSSAPTESPLHF.

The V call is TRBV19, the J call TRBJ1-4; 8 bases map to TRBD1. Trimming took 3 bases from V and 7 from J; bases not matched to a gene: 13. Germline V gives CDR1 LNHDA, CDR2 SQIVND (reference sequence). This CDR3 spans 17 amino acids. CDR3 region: CASSIFWTGRKGEKLFF. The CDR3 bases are TGTGCCAGTAGTATCTTCTGGACAGGGCGAAAAGGTGAAAAACTGTTTTTT.

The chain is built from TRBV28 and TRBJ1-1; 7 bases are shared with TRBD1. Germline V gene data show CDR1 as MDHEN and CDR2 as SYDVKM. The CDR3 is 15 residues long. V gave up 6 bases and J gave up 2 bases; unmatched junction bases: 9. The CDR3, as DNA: TGTGCCAGCAGAGGTGCTGGGACAGTAAACACTGAAGCTTTCTTT. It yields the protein CASRGAGTVNTEAFF.

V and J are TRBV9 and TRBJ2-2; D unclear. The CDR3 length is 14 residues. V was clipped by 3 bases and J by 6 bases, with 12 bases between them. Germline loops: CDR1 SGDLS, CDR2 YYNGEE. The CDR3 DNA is TGTGCCAGCAGCGCCAACGGGTTTTCCGGGGAGCTGTTTTTT. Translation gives CASSANGFSGELFF.

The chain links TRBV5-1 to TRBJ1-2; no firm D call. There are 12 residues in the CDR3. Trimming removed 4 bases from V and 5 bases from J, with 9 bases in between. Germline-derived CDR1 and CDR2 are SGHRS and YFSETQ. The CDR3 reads CASSEGVYGYTF. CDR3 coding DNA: TGCGCCAGCAGCGAGGGAGTTTATGGCTACACCTTC.